This T cell receptor beta chain was sequenced in a study of blood T cell repertoires in COVID-19 (dated by TCRdb to the early 2020s). As for the study more broadly: Samples from collaborators originated in the United States, Italy and Spain and spanned both the acute and convalescent phases of COVID-19. Samples were obtained from the ongoing ImmuneRACE study (first 160 participants) and from over a thousand subjects provided by 6 global collaborators. Deeply sampled blood TCRbeta repertoires from subjects exposed to, actively infected with, or recovered from COVID-19 were included in the dataset. Where available, HLA class I and class II types were taken from metadata supplied by the sample provider and were not determined by assay-based typing. Sample metadata almost always included a de-identified subject ID, COVID-19 status, age in years and sex. The prospective study material was composed of cDNA or gDNA derived from T cells, B-cell-depleted T cells, or PBMCs. The repertoires were released in a freely available public database intended as a resource for research on the immune response to SARS-CoV-2. Results and caveats for the whole study, not just this receptor: The amount of clinical and demographic metadata varied by source and participant and was provided uncurated.

The V end gives up 5 bases and the J end 5 bases, leaving 10 bases in the junction not matched to a gene. As encoded in the germline V gene, CDR1 is MNHEY while CDR2 is SVGAGI. The cysteine opens and the phenylalanine closes a CDR3 of 15 amino acids. Only CDR3 DNA remains: 45 bases, in frame from the first base. TCRbeta CDR3 regions were amplified from genomic DNA using the immunoSEQ Assay, a bias-controlled multiplex PCR. Concerning the study's data processing: The number of nucleated cells in each sample was estimated by amplification of reference gene primers within the assay. To quantify the absolute abundance of each unique TCRbeta CDR3 rearrangement, sequence reads were collapsed and filtered. For each sample, productive Simpson clonality was calculated as the square root of Simpson's diversity index across productive rearrangements. TCRdb took this table from immuneACCESS and kept in-frame rearrangements with V and J called. Such tables lack part of the clones; where checked against another copy, unresolved V genes explain under half of the gap, and the rest is unexplained. The V and J calls and clone size were taken over from that table, and D and trimming were inferred from the DNA. The sample profile shows about 370,000 clones; around 90% of them were found once. The top ten clonotypes cover around 2.8% of the sample.

Regarding this clone: Its antigen remains unidentified. No quality values exist for individual bases; no much larger clone is one base distant.

One collaborating source in Seattle enrolled patients during active infection and followed them longitudinally through the course of disease. Whole blood was collected in K2EDTA tubes by collaborating institutions according to the institutions' own protocols. Collaborator samples were shipped for TCRbeta analysis as frozen whole blood, isolated PBMCs, or DNA extracted from either sample type. The chain joins TRBV6-5 to TRBJ1-1; the central 8 bases match TRBD1. The receptor comes from a woman younger than 45 with COVID-19, enrolled during active disease. Sequencing used peripheral blood. The CDR3 region reads CASSRDQTGGTEAFF. The DNA sequence follows: TGTGCCAGCAGTAGAGACCAAACAGGGGGAACTGAAGCTTTCTTT.